These T cell receptor beta chains were read from a single sample in a study of cytomegalovirus exposure and HLA in healthy donors. Using immunoSEQ multiplex PCR, the repertoire was profiled, and TCRdb retains in-frame clones only, with some absent. The table has some 120,000 clones, roughly 79% seen once; the top ten hold roughly 2.2%. Source material: PBMCs. The source of these receptors is a woman in her thirties or forties in good health and CMV-seronegative. CDR3s include the opening cysteine and the closing phenylalanine or tryptophan. A D gene is named only where the DNA matches it firmly. Expanded clones get a size class; other rows say once, few or many, or leave the size out.

clone size | J gene | D gene | V gene | CDR3 DNA | CDR3 protein
NA | TRBJ2-7 | TRBD2 | TRBV6-1 | TGTGCCAGCAGTGATCCAGCGGGAGCTTACTACGAGCAGTACTTC | CASSDPAGAYYEQYF
NA | TRBJ2-7 | TRBD1 | TRBV9 | TGTGCCAGCAGCCCAGCGTGGACAGGGGAATACGAGCAGTACTTC | CASSPAWTGEYEQYF
NA | TRBJ1-1 | TRBD1 | TRBV6-1 | TGTGCCCCCCATTCGGTCCGGGACAGTGAAGCTTTCTTT | CAPHSVRDSEAFF
NA | TRBJ2-7 | NA | TRBV7-9 | TGTTCCAGCAGCTTAGATCCCACCTACGAGCAGTACTTC | CSSSLDPTYEQYF
NA | TRBJ2-3 | NA | TRBV7-3 | TGTGCCAGCAGCTTAACGTCACTAGATACGCAGTATTTT | CASSLTSLDTQYF
NA | TRBJ2-7 | NA | TRBV30 | TGTGCCTGGAGTGTGGACACACCCGGCTACGAGCAGTACTTC | CAWSVDTPGYEQYF
NA | TRBJ1-2 | NA | TRBV28 | TGTGCCAGCACAGGGTCTAACTATGGCTACACCTTC | CASTGSNYGYTF
few | TRBJ2-3 | TRBD2 | TRBV4-3 | TGCGCCAGCAGCCAGCAGAGAGTCGGGGGGGGTACGCAGTATTTT | CASSQQRVGGGTQYF
once | TRBJ2-7 | TRBD1 | TRBV7-2 | TGTGCCAGCAGCTTAGGACAGGGGGCCGGCGAGCAGTACTTC | CASSLGQGAGEQYF
few | TRBJ1-2 | TRBD1 | TRBV6-5 | TGTGCCAGCAGAAGGACAGGGAACTATGGCTACACCTTC | CASRRTGNYGYTF
NA | TRBJ2-3 | TRBD2 | TRBV7-3 | TGTGCCAGCAGCTTAACGTTAGCGGGAGGGTTAGATACGCAGTATTTT | CASSLTLAGGLDTQYF
few | TRBJ2-1 | TRBD2 | TRBV9 | TGTGCCAGCAGCCTGGGGGGACCAGCGGGAGGCAGGGCTTACAATGAGCAGTTCTTC | CASSLGGPAGGRAYNEQFF
NA | TRBJ2-5 | NA | TRBV18 | TGTGCCAGCTCATCTCAAGAGACCCAGTACTTC | CASSSQETQYF
NA | TRBJ1-1 | NA | TRBV5-1 | TGCGCCAGCAGCTTGTCCTCGGGGGGTACTGAAGCTTTCTTT | CASSLSSGGTEAFF
NA | TRBJ2-5 | TRBD1 | TRBV5-1 | TGCGCCAGCAGCTTGGGTACACAGGGGGAGACCCAGTACTTC | CASSLGTQGETQYF
once | TRBJ1-2 | TRBD1 | TRBV15 | TGTGCCACCAGCAGATCCGGGACAGGGGCACCCTATGGCTACACCTTC | CATSRSGTGAPYGYTF
NA | TRBJ2-4 | NA | TRBV14 | TGTGCCAGCAGCCTAAGATTAAGGGGGAACATTCAGTACTTC | CASSLRLRGNIQYF
NA | TRBJ2-3 | NA | TRBV19 | TGTGCCAGTAGTTGGACGGGAGAGGCCACAGATACGCAGTATTTT | CASSWTGEATDTQYF
NA | TRBJ1-2 | TRBD1 | TRBV7-9 | TGTGCCAGCAGCTTGAAGGGGGGACAGAACTATGGCTACACCTTC | CASSLKGGQNYGYTF
NA | TRBJ1-5 | NA | TRBV19 | TGTGCCAGTAGTATCTGGGGGCTGAGGGATCAGCCCCAGCATTTT | CASSIWGLRDQPQHF
NA | TRBJ2-2 | TRBD2 | TRBV7-9 | TGTTCCAGCAGCATTCGACTAGCGGGGGGATCGAACACCGGGGAGCTGTTTTTT | CSSSIRLAGGSNTGELFF
NA | TRBJ2-7 | NA | TRBV5-1 | TGCGCCAGCAGCTTGTCGTATCAGGGGCTAGTTCCCTACGAGCAGTACTTC | CASSLSYQGLVPYEQYF
NA | TRBJ1-2 | NA | TRBV27 | TGTGCCAGCAAGCCCCAAACTACAGGGAATGGGGGCTACACCTTC | CASKPQTTGNGGYTF
few | TRBJ2-7 | TRBD2 | TRBV11-2 | TGTGCCAGCAGCTTAGCGCTAGCGGGATACGAGCAGTACTTC | CASSLALAGYEQYF
NA | TRBJ1-1 | TRBD1 | TRBV18 | TGTGCCAGCTCAGGACAGGGGAACACTGAAGCTTTCTTT | CASSGQGNTEAFF
NA | TRBJ2-7 | TRBD2 | TRBV9 | TGTGCCAGCAGCGTAGGATTTAGCGGGTACTCCTACGAGCAGTACTTC | CASSVGFSGYSYEQYF
NA | TRBJ1-3 | TRBD1 | TRBV6-7 | TGTGCCAGCAGTTCACCGGGACAGCCGGGAAACACCATATATTTT | CASSSPGQPGNTIYF
NA | TRBJ2-7 | NA | TRBV18 | TGTGCCAGCTCACCGGACAGACATACCTACGAGCAGTACTTC | CASSPDRHTYEQYF
NA | TRBJ2-7 | NA | TRBV7-9 | TGTGCCAGCAGCTTAGGGCAGGGGGGATCAGGGTACGAGCAGTACTTC | CASSLGQGGSGYEQYF
NA | TRBJ2-5 | NA | TRBV7-9 | TGTGCCAGCAGCTTGGTGTCAGGGGACGTGACCCAGTACTTC | CASSLVSGDVTQYF
NA | TRBJ2-1 | TRBD2 | TRBV7-2 | TGTGCCAGCAGATCCATCCCTAGCGGGGAGGAGCAGTTCTTC | CASRSIPSGEEQFF
NA | TRBJ2-7 | TRBD1 | TRBV5-1 | TGCGCCAGCAGCTTCACCGGGACAGAGGCCTACGAGCAGTACTTC | CASSFTGTEAYEQYF
NA | TRBJ2-3 | NA | TRBV18 | TGTGCCAGCTCAGGGACGGGAGCAGATACGCAGTATTTT | CASSGTGADTQYF
NA | TRBJ1-5 | TRBD1 | TRBV27 | TGTGCCAGCAGAGTAGTTTGGGACAGATTATATAGCAATCAGCCCCAGCATTTT | CASRVVWDRLYSNQPQHF
NA | TRBJ1-3 | NA | TRBV6-5 | TGTGCCAGCAGTGGGGCCTTTGAGGTCGACACCATATATTTT | CASSGAFEVDTIYF
NA | TRBJ2-7 | TRBD2 | TRBV5-1 | TGCGCCAGCAGCTGGGGGACTAGCGGCGAGCAGTACTTC | CASSWGTSGEQYF
NA | TRBJ1-6 | TRBD1 | TRBV28 | TGTGCCAGCAGAATACAGGGGGCTAGGGATTCACCCCTCCACTTT | CASRIQGARDSPLHF
NA | TRBJ2-7 | TRBD1 | TRBV7-6 | TGTGCCAGCAGCTTGGGGACAGTTTCCTACGAGCAGTACTTC | CASSLGTVSYEQYF
once | TRBJ2-3 | TRBD2 | TRBV6-5 | TGTGCCAGCAGTTACTCGGGTCTAGCGGGCTCAGATACGCAGTATTTT | CASSYSGLAGSDTQYF
NA | TRBJ1-5 | TRBD1 | TRBV2 | TGTGCCAGCACTTTATCGGCAGGGGGCGGCAATCAGCCCCAGCATTTT | CASTLSAGGGNQPQHF
NA | TRBJ1-2 | NA | TRBV9 | TGTGCCAGCAGCGTAGGTACAGAAGTCCTCTATGGCTACACCTTC | CASSVGTEVLYGYTF
NA | TRBJ2-1 | TRBD2 | TRBV28 | TGTGCCAGCAGTTTAGGGGGGGGCTCCTACAATGAGCAGTTCTTC | CASSLGGGSYNEQFF
NA | TRBJ1-2 | NA | TRBV4-2 | TGTGCCAGCAGCCAAGCCCAGGATATTCCTTTCTATGGCTACACCTTC | CASSQAQDIPFYGYTF
NA | TRBJ1-6 | NA | TRBV14 | TGTGCCAGCAGCCCCCTGGGGGGGGTAGATTCACCCCTCCACTTT | CASSPLGGVDSPLHF
NA | TRBJ2-3 | TRBD2 | TRBV7-9 | TGTGCCAGCAGTCATAGCGGGGGGGCGGATACGCAGTATTTT | CASSHSGGADTQYF
NA | TRBJ2-7 | TRBD2 | TRBV7-2 | TGTGCCAGCAGCTTAGAACTGGGTCGGGCTAGCGGGGCCTACGAGCAGTACTTC | CASSLELGRASGAYEQYF
NA | TRBJ1-1 | NA | TRBV30 | TGTGCCTGGAGTGTAAGGGGGAGTGGTGAAGCTTTCTTT | CAWSVRGSGEAFF
NA | TRBJ2-3 | TRBD2 | TRBV11-2 | TGTGCCAGCAGCCCTGAGTTATTAGCGGGCCGCACAGATACGCAGTATTTT | CASSPELLAGRTDTQYF
NA | TRBJ2-1 | TRBD2 | TRBV4-3 | TGCGCCAGCAGCCGGGAGGGGCAATACAATGAGCAGTTCTTC | CASSREGQYNEQFF
NA | TRBJ1-2 | TRBD1 | TRBV2 | TGTGCCAGCAGTGATCCGGGACAGGGTAACTATGGCTACACCTTC | CASSDPGQGNYGYTF
NA | TRBJ1-5 | TRBD1 | TRBV2 | TGTGCCAGCAGGACCGGGACAGGGGTGAATCAGCCCCAGCATTTT | CASRTGTGVNQPQHF
NA | TRBJ2-3 | TRBD2 | TRBV7-6 | TGTGCCAGCAGCTCCGGGACTAGCGGGAGTGGCGGTACGCAGTATTTT | CASSSGTSGSGGTQYF